The 25 T cell receptor beta chains below were found in one sample sequenced in a study of T cell responses to AZD1222 COVID-19 vaccine (dated by TCRdb to the early 2020s). The library was obtained by the immunoSEQ multiplex PCR assay. What TCRdb holds here is the immuneACCESS table cut down to in-frame rearrangements. Part of the clones is not present; checked against another copy, under half of the missing clones reflect an unresolved V gene, and the others are unexplained. For this sample the table gives about 130,000 clones, of which roughly nine tenths were detected only once. 1.4% to 1.5% of the sample comes from the top ten. In light of the paper, this sample's time point label describes: baseline before first vaccination. This sample comprised peripheral blood, obtained on day 0 of AZD1222 vaccination. The receptors stem from an adult in good health.

This clone was counted a few times. This chain uses TRBV28 with TRBJ1-5; 7 positions agree with TRBD1. The length of the CDR3 is 15 residues. The J segment lost 5 bases and the V segment lost 6 bases, leaving 10 bases of the junction unmatched. Germline values: CDR1 MDHEN, CDR2 SYDVKM. The DNA for the CDR3 is TGTGCCAGCAGAACTTCGACAGGGCGACATCAGCCCCAGCATTTT. Amino acid sequence: CASRTSTGRHQPQHF.

The genes are TRBV5-1 and TRBJ1-2, with 10 bases lining up with TRBD1. Germline CDR1 SGHRS, CDR2 YFSETQ. The junction had 6 bases not matched to a gene; V was cut back by 4 bases and J by 3 bases. There are 15 residues in the CDR3. CDR3 residues: CASSQRTGGDYGYTF. The DNA for the CDR3 is TGCGCCAGCAGCCAAAGGACAGGGGGGGACTATGGCTACACCTTC.

Only a few counts were recorded for this clone. CDR3 in amino acids: CASLEGRLRTEAFF. The CDR3 nucleotides read TGTGCCAGCCTTGAAGGACGGCTTAGGACTGAAGCTTTCTTT. The V call is TRBV2, the J call TRBJ1-1; D unresolved. The germline V gene has CDR1 SNHLY and CDR2 FYNNEI. Trimming took off 8 bases at V and 5 bases at J, with 18 bases between the two ends. The CDR3 is 14 residues long. Drawing the rest from reference TRBV2 and TRBJ1-1, the complete variable domain is EPEVTQTPSHQVTQMGQEVILRCVPISNHLYFYWYRQILGQKVEFLVSFYNNEISEKSEIFDDQFSVERPDGSNFTLKIRSTKLEDSAMYFCASLEGRLRTEAFFGQGTRLTVV.

V is TRBV5-5 and J is TRBJ2-1; 8 bases match TRBD2. Germline V gives CDR1 SGHKS, CDR2 YYEKEE (reference sequence). The CDR3 is 15 residues long. The trim removed 3 bases at V and 3 bases at J, leaving 5 bases unmatched. The CDR3 protein is CASSYSGGYYNEQFF. CDR3 in DNA: TGTGCCAGCAGCTACAGCGGGGGATACTACAATGAGCAGTTCTTC.

This clone appeared a few times. V is TRBV19 and J is TRBJ1-1; D is unclear. The CDR3 has 14 amino acids. Germline CDR1 reads LNHDA; CDR2 reads SQIVND (reference sequence). Trimming left V 3 bases short and J 5 bases short, with 13 bases between. In DNA form, the CDR3 reads TGTGCCAGTAGTATTCTCGTCGGCCCGACTGAAGCTTTCTTT. As protein: CASSILVGPTEAFF.

The genes are TRBV7-9 and TRBJ2-2, with TRBD1 matching 7 bases. With V trimmed by 3 bases and J by 5 bases, 0 bases remained unmatched. The CDR3 runs to 13 residues. CDR1 is SEHNR, CDR2 FQNEAQ, per germline (reference sequence). The CDR3 is CASSLGQTGELFF. DNA of the CDR3: TGTGCCAGCAGCTTGGGACAGACCGGGGAGCTGTTTTTT.

This rearrangement joins TRBV7-9 to TRBJ1-4, with D unclear. The ends were cut back, 1 base at V and 8 bases at J, with 11 bases in the middle. Germline-derived CDR1 and CDR2 are SEHNR and FQNEAQ (reference sequence). This CDR3 contains 14 residues. CDR3 sequence: CASSLGRSVEKLFF. CDR3 in DNA: TGTGCCAGCAGCTTAGGGAGGTCGGTAGAAAAACTGTTTTTT.

The rearrangement joins TRBV11-2 to TRBJ1-3, with D possibly being TRBD1 (5 bases). CDR1 is SGHAT, CDR2 FQNNGV, per germline. Between the trimmed V and J ends, which lost 1 base and 1 base, there was a span of 20 bases. The CDR3 runs to 19 residues. The CDR3 DNA sequence: TGTGCCAGCAGCTTAGGATACGGACAAGGCACAAAATCTGGAAACACCATATATTTT. This translates into CASSLGYGQGTKSGNTIYF.

The chain carries TRBV19 and TRBJ2-7, with no clear D. The CDR3 runs 11 residues. Germline CDR1 is LNHDA and CDR2 is SQIVND (reference sequence). V was shortened by 3 bases and J by 6 bases, with 6 bases between the two germline ends. DNA for the CDR3: TGTGCCAGTAGTATGAAAGGCGAGCAGTACTTC. This translates into CASSMKGEQYF.

The chain carries TRBV2 and TRBJ2-1, with 7 bases that match TRBD2. The CDR3 has 16 residues. The V gene end was trimmed by 8 bases and the J gene end by 3 bases; junction bases not matched to a gene: 13. The germline CDR1 and CDR2 sequences are SNHLY and FYNNEI. The CDR3 sequence: CASRTRGTRSYNEQFF. CDR3 nucleotide sequence: TGTGCCAGCCGAACGCGGGGGACGAGAAGCTACAATGAGCAGTTCTTC. Supplemented by reference TRBV2 and TRBJ2-1, the full variable domain reads EPEVTQTPSHQVTQMGQEVILRCVPISNHLYFYWYRQILGQKVEFLVSFYNNEISEKSEIFDDQFSVERPDGSNFTLKIRSTKLEDSAMYFCASRTRGTRSYNEQFFGPGTRLTVL.

A single count supports this clone. V and J are TRBV28 and TRBJ1-1, with a tentative D call TRBD1 (5 bases). V lost 5 bases and J lost 1, with 11 bases in between. This CDR3 contains 14 residues. Per the germline V gene, CDR1 is MDHEN and CDR2 is SYDVKM. CDR3 bases: TGTGCCAGCAGTCACTCGGGGGGGAACACTGAAGCTTTCTTT. The encoded protein is CASSHSGGNTEAFF.

V is TRBV7-2 and J is TRBJ2-3; a weak D match, TRBD2 (7 bases). This CDR3 is 17 amino acids long. V was shortened by 1 base and J by 4 bases, with 18 bases between the two germline ends. CDR1 and CDR2 from the germline V gene are SGHTA and FQGNSA. CDR3 amino acids: CASSLGGGGWVPDTQYF. The CDR3 region has the DNA TGTGCCAGCAGCTTAGGAGGCGGGGGCTGGGTACCAGATACGCAGTATTTT.

The chain joins TRBV5-4 to TRBJ1-5, with 9 positions matching TRBD1. Germline assignment: CDR1 SGHNT and CDR2 YYREEE (reference sequence). J was trimmed by 7 bases and V by 2 bases; bases with no gene match: 4. This CDR3 has 14 residues. Here the CDR3 reads CASSLQGAGQPQHF. CDR3 coding DNA: TGTGCCAGCAGCTTACAGGGGGCGGGACAGCCCCAGCATTTT.

The chain employs TRBV7-6 and TRBJ1-2; D call uncertain. CDR3 length: 14 amino acids. With 5 bases removed from V and 5 bases from J, the gap between germline ends came to 15 bases. Germline assignment: CDR1 SGHVS and CDR2 FNYEAQ. The CDR3 region is CASSPLLVWYGYTF. As DNA, the CDR3 is TGTGCCAGCAGCCCCCTCTTGGTTTGGTATGGCTACACCTTC.

V usage is TRBV5-1 and J usage is TRBJ2-5; TRBD1 aligns across 10 bases. Germline V CDR1 and CDR2: SGHRS, YFSETQ. The CDR3 is 15 amino acids. V shed 4 bases, J shed 4 bases, and the junction held 7 bases outside the gene matches. CDR3 sequence reads: CASSTGQGRVETQYF. The CDR3 region has the DNA TGCGCCAGCAGCACGGGACAGGGGCGTGTAGAGACCCAGTACTTC.

The chain joins TRBV7-8 to TRBJ1-1; weak D call: TRBD1 (6 bases). V was cut by 6 bases and J by 0 bases, with 8 bases left in between. Germline-derived CDR1 and CDR2 are SGHVS and FQNEAQ. CDR3 length: 13 residues. The CDR3 reads CASRTGLNTEAFF. The CDR3 DNA reads as TGTGCCAGCAGGACAGGACTGAACACTGAAGCTTTCTTT.

V and J are TRBV6-2 or TRBV6-3 and TRBJ1-1, with D maybe TRBD1 (6 bases). Looked up from germline, CDR1 is MNHEY and CDR2 is SVGEGT. V dropped 6 bases and J dropped 4 bases, with 15 bases sitting between them. The CDR3 loop spans 14 amino acids. Here the CDR3 DNA reads TGTGCCAGCAGCTCCCAGGGGTGGAGCACTGAAGCTTTCTTT. Its protein product is CASSSQGWSTEAFF.

The gene calls are TRBV19 and TRBJ1-2, with unresolved D. The germline V and J ends were trimmed by 3 bases and 5 bases, with 13 bases remaining between them. CDR3 length equals 14 residues. Germline V CDR1 and CDR2: LNHDA, SQIVND (reference sequence). Here the CDR3 reads CASSMVSFLYGYTF. The CDR3 DNA is TGTGCCAGTAGTATGGTCAGCTTCTTATATGGCTACACCTTC.

This CDR3 is CASSFGRVYEQYF. The DNA for the CDR3 is TGTGCCAGCAGTTTTGGAAGGGTCTACGAGCAGTACTTC. The V and J genes are TRBV12-3 or TRBV12-4 and TRBJ2-7; D ambiguous. The CDR3 is made up of 13 amino acids. The V and J ends lost 3 bases and 3 bases respectively, with 9 bases between them.

The DNA for the CDR3 is TGTGCCAGCAGCTCCCGCCCCAGGGAGTTAAACTATGGCTACACCTTC. Protein sequence: CASSSRPRELNYGYTF. This rearrangement joins TRBV9 to TRBJ1-2; maybe TRBD1 (5 bases). V was pared by 4 bases and J by 2 bases, with 18 bases between. Per the germline V gene, CDR1 is SGDLS and CDR2 is YYNGEE. The length of the CDR3 is 16 residues.

This clone showed up just once. This rearrangement joins TRBV7-2 to TRBJ1-5, with D possibly TRBD1 on 6 matching bases. The CDR3 is 16 amino acids. Germline lookup yields CDR1 SGHTA and CDR2 FQGNSA. Between the trimmed V and J ends, which lost 5 bases and 6 bases, there was a span of 20 bases. In DNA form, the CDR3 reads TGTGCCAGCAGCCCTCAACCGGGACAATGGGGTCAGCCCCAGCATTTT. The encoded protein is CASSPQPGQWGQPQHF.

This clone was recorded only once. This chain links TRBV21-1 with TRBJ1-6. TRBV21-1 is noted as a pseudogene. The CDR3 consists of 14 residues. Here the CDR3 reads CASSTAPVNSPLHF. The CDR3 DNA reads as TGTGCCAGCAGCACAGCCCCGGTAAATTCACCCCTCCACTTT.

This clone is a singleton in its sample. The chain carries TRBV7-9 and TRBJ1-1; unclear D gene. Trimming took off 1 base at V and 2 bases at J, with 14 bases between the two ends. This CDR3 contains 16 residues. CDR1 and CDR2 from the germline V gene are SEHNR and FQNEAQ (reference sequence). CDR3 region: CASSLDLGSGNTEAFF. The CDR3 DNA sequence: TGTGCCAGCAGCTTAGACTTGGGCTCGGGAAACACTGAAGCTTTCTTT.

The chain has TRBV14 and TRBJ2-5; maybe TRBD1 (6 bases). Germline values: CDR1 SGHDN, CDR2 FVKESK. Between the trimmed V and J ends, which lost 7 bases and 5 bases, there was a span of 14 bases. CDR3 length: 13 amino acids. This CDR3 reads CASTRGLAETQYF. The CDR3 nucleotides read TGTGCCAGCACCAGGGGATTAGCGGAGACCCAGTACTTC.

This chain connects TRBV28 to TRBJ2-2, with D possibly called TRBD1 or TRBD2 (5 bases each). Germline values: CDR1 MDHEN, CDR2 SYDVKM. The CDR3 covers 14 residues. V was trimmed by 6 bases and J by 5 bases, leaving 13 bases between them. This CDR3 reads CASSSMGRTGELFF. CDR3 nucleotide sequence: TGTGCCAGCAGCTCCATGGGACGGACCGGGGAGCTGTTTTTT.